The T cell receptor (beta chain) described here comes from a study of blood T cell repertoires in COVID-19 (dated by TCRdb to about 2020). Regarding the study in general: Samples from collaborators originated in the United States, Italy and Spain and spanned both the acute and convalescent phases of COVID-19. The material from the prospective study consisted of cDNA or gDNA derived from T cells, B-cell-depleted T cells, or PBMCs. Subjects who had been exposed to COVID-19, were actively infected with it, or had recovered from it provided the deeply sampled blood TCRbeta repertoires that made up the dataset. A freely available public database, intended as a resource for researchers studying the immune response to SARS-CoV-2, is where the repertoires were released. Samples came from the ongoing ImmuneRACE study (first 160 participants) plus 1,254 subjects from 6 global collaborators. Sample metadata almost always included a de-identified subject ID, COVID-19 status, age in years and sex. HLA class I and class II types, where available, came from metadata supplied by the sample provider rather than from assay-based typing. Study-wide conclusions, independent of this receptor: The amount of clinical and demographic metadata varied by source and participant and was provided uncurated.

TCRbeta CDR3 regions were amplified from genomic DNA by means of the immunoSEQ Assay, a bias-controlled multiplex PCR. In the paper's pipeline: Within the assay, amplification of reference gene primers was used to estimate how many nucleated cells each sample contained. To quantify the absolute abundance of each unique TCRbeta CDR3 rearrangement, sequence reads were collapsed and filtered. For each sample, productive Simpson clonality was calculated as the square root of Simpson's diversity index over productive rearrangements. The table was pulled from immuneACCESS by TCRdb, which kept in-frame rearrangements only. Such tables lose some clones; where checked, under half of the loss comes from unresolved V genes, and the rest has no known cause. The DNA was the basis for D and trimming; V, J and clone size are from that table. For this sample there are about 370,000 clones; around nine tenths appear just once. The ten largest make up 1.5% to 2% of the sample.

As to this clone: Its antigen is unknown. It has no much larger one-base neighbor in the sample; base qualities were not kept.

Enrolling through a virtual design, the prospective study's participants ranged in age from roughly 18 to 90 years and lived across more than 20 United States geographic areas. In the prospective study, cohorts were assigned on the basis of participant-reported clinical history obtained from a screening survey and a study questionnaire. ImmuneRACE Cohort 3 recovered participants were defined by two consecutive negative NP/OP PCR tests, healthcare professional clearance, or symptom resolution. Each participant in the prospective study had whole blood, serum and a nasopharyngeal or oropharyngeal swab collected by mobile phlebotomists. Participants in the prospective study had the option to provide additional blood draws and questionnaires over a 2-month period. Before DNA extraction, prospective study blood samples were shipped either frozen or at room temperature. CDR1 and CDR2 were assigned from the germline V gene (reference sequence) as DFQATT and SNEGSKA. The cysteine opens and the phenylalanine closes a CDR3 of 12 amino acids. Only CDR3 DNA is held: 36 bases, read in frame from base 1. The V end loses 3 bases and the J end loses 3 bases, and a stretch of 9 bases separates them.

Sequencing was carried out using PBMCs or T cells enriched from blood (not recorded which). The source of this sequence is a woman younger than 45 who had recovered from COVID-19. This receptor chain uses TRBV20-1 and TRBJ2-7; the D gene is possibly TRBD1, with 6 bases matching. The nucleotide sequence reads as follows: TGCAGTGCTAGTGAGGACAGCTACGAGCAGTACTTC. Translation gives CSASEDSYEQYF.